This TCR beta chain was obtained from a study of T cell responses to AZD1222 COVID-19 vaccine. The data were produced by immunoSEQ multiplex PCR, yet TCRdb's version contains in-frame clones alone and is incomplete. In the table there are 70,000 to 90,000 clones, 70% to 90% of which are singletons. About this clone: Its specificity is not known.

Whole-study results and caveats: Reports indicate that nearly half of spike-specific TCRs are directed at unmutated variant regions.

V was clipped by 4 bases and J by 8 bases; unmatched bases: 2. Per the germline V gene, CDR1 is SGHTA and CDR2 is FQGNSA. The CDR3 covers 12 residues. The sequences come from peripheral blood, collected 28 days after the second AZD1222 dose. V and J are TRBV7-2 and TRBJ2-3; 8 nucleotides line up with TRBD2. The receptor was derived from an adult who received the AZD1222 COVID-19 vaccine. CDR3 sequence: CASSSLAGTQYF. Here the CDR3 DNA reads TGTGCCAGCAGCTCCCTAGCGGGTACGCAGTATTTT.